The 28 T cell receptor beta chains in this list originate from one sample, sequenced in a study of Ad26.COV2.S vaccination and SARS-CoV-2 variants. Sequenced by immunoSEQ multiplex PCR; TCRdb stores in-frame clones only, minus some. The data show more than 85,000 clones, roughly 80% seen once. The sequenced sample was peripheral blood, obtained after recovery from COVID-19. The receptors stem from a human donor who had recovered from COVID-19.

V gene TRBV7-9 combines with J gene TRBJ2-7; TRBD1 is a possible D gene (5 bases). Trimming cost V 1 base and J 2 bases, with 15 bases left between them. Germline CDR1 SEHNR, CDR2 FQNEAQ (reference sequence). This CDR3 has 16 residues. The CDR3 DNA follows: TGTGCCAGCAGCTTAGAAACATACAGGTCAGCCTACGAGCAGTACTTC. This gives the protein CASSLETYRSAYEQYF. Supplemented by reference TRBV7-9 and TRBJ2-7, the full variable domain reads DTGVSQNPRHKITKRGQNVTFRCDPISEHNRLYWYRQTLGQGPEFLTYFQNEAQLEKSRLLSDRFSAERPKGSFSTLEIQRTEQGDSAMYLCASSLETYRSAYEQYFGPGTRLTVT.

The chain is built from TRBV5-4 and TRBJ2-7, with 9 bases identical to TRBD1. After removal of 3 bases from V and 3 bases from J, the junction contained 7 bases not matched to a gene. Germline V gives CDR1 SGHNT, CDR2 YYREEE (reference sequence). The CDR3 is 15 amino acids. The CDR3 spells CASSSGGQGVYEQYF. DNA of the CDR3: TGTGCCAGCAGCTCTGGGGGACAGGGAGTCTACGAGCAGTACTTC.

The chain combines TRBV5-1 with TRBJ1-5; TRBD1 matches 8 bases. The V gene's germline CDR1 is SGHRS and CDR2 YFSETQ. CDR3 length: 14 amino acids. After removal of 4 bases from V and 7 bases from J, the junction contained 7 bases not matched to a gene. CDR3 nucleotides: TGCGCCAGCAGCCCGACAGGGGATAAACAGCCCCAGCATTTT. Translating it yields CASSPTGDKQPQHF. Together with reference TRBV5-1 and TRBJ1-5, the CDR3 gives the full variable domain: KAGVTQTPRYLIKTRGQQVTLSCSPISGHRSVSWYQQTPGQGLQFLFEYFSETQRNKGNFPGRFSGRQFSNSRSEMNVSTLELGDSALYLCASSPTGDKQPQHFGDGTRLSIL.

The chain links TRBV15 to TRBJ2-7, with unresolved D. V was shortened by 0 bases and J by 9 bases, with 9 bases between the two germline ends. Germline CDR1 is LNHNV and CDR2 is YYDKDF (reference sequence). The CDR3 runs 12 residues. The CDR3 DNA reads as TGTGCCACCAGCAGAGATCTGGGGTGGCAGTACTTC. The encoded protein is CATSRDLGWQYF.

The V gene is TRBV6-5, the J gene TRBJ2-7; D perhaps matches TRBD1 (5 bases). The CDR3 consists of 12 residues. The V gene lost 6 bases and the J gene lost 0 bases, with 6 bases spanning the gap. Germline V gives CDR1 MNHEY, CDR2 SVGAGI. The DNA of the CDR3 is TGTGCCAGCAGGGACACCTCCTACGAGCAGTACTTC. This translates into CASRDTSYEQYF.

This chain links TRBV4-1 with TRBJ1-4; D is uncertain. Trimming cost V 0 bases and J 8 bases, with 16 bases left between them. The CDR3 is 16 amino acids. Per germline, CDR1 MGHRA and CDR2 YSYEKL. The chain's CDR3 is CASSQDPGESPEKLFF. CDR3 sequence (DNA): TGCGCCAGCAGCCAAGATCCGGGAGAATCTCCCGAAAAACTGTTTTTT.

V gene TRBV3-1 (or the pseudogene TRBV3-2) combines with J gene TRBJ2-2; possibly TRBD1 or TRBD2 for D (5 bases each). Trimming removed 3 bases at V and 0 bases at J, with 14 bases between. This CDR3 is 17 amino acids long. Germline values: CDR1 LGHDT, CDR2 YNNKEL (reference sequence). DNA of the CDR3: TGTGCCAGCAGCCAGACTTCCGGGACGACGAACACCGGGGAGCTGTTTTTT. Its protein product is CASSQTSGTTNTGELFF.

The chain combines TRBV4-3 with TRBJ2-7; D call uncertain. Germline V gene lookup returns CDR1 LGHNA and CDR2 YSLEER. Between the trimmed V and J ends, which lost 0 bases and 6 bases, there was a span of 9 bases. This CDR3 is built from 13 residues. Here the CDR3 DNA reads TGCGCCAGCAGCCAAGAGGAATGGCGCGAGCAGTACTTC. Translation gives CASSQEEWREQYF.

The CDR3 region is CASSHLRRDTEAFF. The DNA for the CDR3 is TGCGCCAGCAGCCACCTAAGGAGGGACACTGAAGCTTTCTTT. The V call is TRBV4-1, the J call TRBJ1-1; D is unclear. The germline gives CDR1 MGHRA, CDR2 YSYEKL. V was cut by 3 bases and J by 3 bases, with 11 bases left in between. The CDR3 extends over 14 amino acids.

The chain joins TRBV27 to TRBJ1-1; no reliable D call. V was trimmed by 5 bases and J by 4 bases, leaving 17 bases between them. The germline gives CDR1 MNHEY, CDR2 SMNVEV (reference sequence). This CDR3 has 15 amino acids. The CDR3 is CASSPLRLRSTEAFF. The CDR3, as DNA: TGTGCCAGCAGTCCGCTTCGACTTCGCTCCACTGAAGCTTTCTTT.

This clone was recorded a few times. The CDR3 nucleotides are TGTGCCAGCAGCCTTCATAACACCCTCCACTTT. This translates into CASSLHNTLHF. V usage is TRBV5-4 and J usage is TRBJ1-6; D remains ambiguous. The germline gives CDR1 SGHNT, CDR2 YYREEE (reference sequence). V shed 4 bases and J shed 14 bases, with 10 bases lying between them. The CDR3 has 11 amino acids.

This chain joins TRBV19 and TRBJ2-2; D could derive from TRBD1 or TRBD2 (6 bases each). V dropped 0 bases and J dropped 4 bases, with 12 bases sitting between them. CDR1 and CDR2 from the germline V gene are LNHDA and SQIVND (reference sequence). This CDR3 region has 16 residues. The CDR3 protein is CASSIDGGRGTGELFF. CDR3 coding DNA: TGTGCCAGTAGTATAGACGGGGGCCGGGGCACCGGGGAGCTGTTTTTT. Full variable domain (missing parts from reference TRBV19 and TRBJ2-2): DGGITQSPKYLFRKEGQNVTLSCEQNLNHDAMYWYRQDPGQGLRLIYYSQIVNDFQKGDIAEGYSVSREKKESFPLTVTSAQKNPTAFYLCASSIDGGRGTGELFFGEGSRLTVL.

J is TRBJ2-7 and V is TRBV28; D is ambiguous. This CDR3 spans 11 amino acids. The germline CDR1 and CDR2 sequences are MDHEN and SYDVKM. Trimming took off 7 bases at V and 3 bases at J, with 7 bases between the two ends. The DNA for the CDR3 is TGTGCCAGCAAGGCCCACTACGAGCAGTACTTC. This gives the protein CASKAHYEQYF.

This clone was seen only a few times. This chain connects TRBV12-3 or TRBV12-4 to TRBJ1-5; D is unclear. The V end lost 2 bases, the J end lost 7 bases, and 9 bases lay between the germline ends. The CDR3 consists of 13 residues. DNA of the CDR3: TGTGCCAGCAGTTTAAGTTGGAGCCAGCCCCAGCATTTT. It specifies CASSLSWSQPQHF.

This clone was observed a handful of times. The gene calls are TRBV30 and TRBJ1-2; weak D call: TRBD1 (5 bases). The germline V and J ends were trimmed by 5 bases and 0 bases, with 16 bases remaining between them. The CDR3 spans 15 residues. The germline gives CDR1 GTSNPN, CDR2 SVGIG (reference sequence). CDR3 sequence (DNA): TGTGCCTGGTGGTTCGGGACGGCTGCTAACTATGGCTACACCTTC. This gives the protein CAWWFGTAANYGYTF.

The chain combines TRBV6-5 with TRBJ2-5; D perhaps matches TRBD1 (5 bases). Germline V gives CDR1 MNHEY, CDR2 SVGAGI. The CDR3 has 11 amino acids. V lost 10 bases and J 5 bases, leaving 11 bases between the germline ends. Here the CDR3 DNA reads TGTGCCACCACAGGTTTGGAGACCCAGTACTTC. This encodes CATTGLETQYF.

In regard to this clone: Other DNA sequences from this sample encode an identical CDR3 as well. The V call is TRBV7-9, the J call TRBJ1-1; D gene ambiguous. Germline V lookup: CDR1 SEHNR, CDR2 FQNEAQ (reference sequence). The CDR3 covers 13 residues. Trimming left V 2 bases short and J 1 base short, with 5 bases between. CDR3 region: CASSLTANTEAFF. The CDR3 nucleotides read TGTGCCAGCAGCTTAACAGCGAACACTGAAGCTTTCTTT.

This chain connects TRBV6-1 to TRBJ2-5; the D is unclear. This CDR3 is built from 15 residues. CDR1 and CDR2 from the germline V gene are MNHNS and SASEGT. Trimming stripped 3 bases from V and 2 bases from J, with 13 bases between. CDR3 residues: CASSDQTGPQETQYF. CDR3 coding DNA: TGTGCCAGCAGTGATCAGACGGGTCCACAAGAGACCCAGTACTTC.

J is TRBJ1-3 and V is TRBV7-2; no definite D call. Germline values: CDR1 SGHTA, CDR2 FQGNSA. CDR3 size: 14 residues. The ends were cut back, 3 bases at V and 0 bases at J, with 6 bases in the middle. The CDR3 loop reads CASSFSGSGNTIYF. The CDR3 DNA reads as TGTGCCAGCAGCTTTTCCGGCTCTGGAAACACCATATATTTT. Supplemented by reference TRBV7-2 and TRBJ1-3, the full variable domain reads GAGVSQSPSNKVTEKGKDVELRCDPISGHTALYWYRQSLGQGLEFLIYFQGNSAPDKSGLPSDRFSAERTGGSVSTLTIQRTQQEDSAVYLCASSFSGSGNTIYFGEGSWLTVV.

This chain joins TRBV7-3 and TRBJ2-3; D unresolved. CDR1 SGHTA and CDR2 FQGTGA come from the germline V gene. V was shortened by 5 bases and J by 2 bases, with 11 bases between the two germline ends. The CDR3 totals 14 residues. The CDR3 is CASSLNIPTDTQYF. CDR3 sequence (DNA): TGTGCCAGCAGCCTCAACATACCCACAGATACGCAGTATTTT.

This clone has a handful of counts. The chain is built from TRBV4-1 and TRBJ1-2; the D is unclear. Germline V gene data show CDR1 as MGHRA and CDR2 as YSYEKL. The CDR3 has 13 amino acids. V lost 1 base to trimming and J lost 4 bases, with 7 bases between them. In DNA, the CDR3 is TGCGCCAGCAGCCAAGTGGAAGTCTATGGCTACACCTTC. Residues: CASSQVEVYGYTF.

In its sample, this clone was seen once. The chain joins TRBV5-4 to TRBJ2-3; the D gene is possibly TRBD2 (5 bases). V was cut by 0 bases and J by 1 base, with 6 bases left in between. Per germline, CDR1 SGHNT and CDR2 YYREEE (reference sequence). The CDR3 is 14 amino acids. For the CDR3, the DNA is TGTGCCAGCAGCTTGGGCGGGCGCACAGATACGCAGTATTTT. This gives the protein CASSLGGRTDTQYF.

The chain combines TRBV3-1 (or the pseudogene TRBV3-2) with TRBJ2-5; weak D call: TRBD1 (6 bases). Germline V gene sequence: CDR1 LGHDT, CDR2 YNNKEL (reference sequence). V lost 7 bases and J 3 bases, leaving 18 bases between the germline ends. The CDR3 extends over 15 amino acids. The CDR3: CASTRDGTPKETQYF. The CDR3 DNA reads as TGTGCCAGCACCCGGGACGGGACACCTAAAGAGACCCAGTACTTC.

The chain recombines TRBV4-1 with TRBJ2-2; TRBD1 might be the D (5 bases). Trimming pared 4 bases from V and 1 base from J, leaving 10 bases between. The CDR3 extends over 15 amino acids. Germline V CDR1 and CDR2: MGHRA, YSYEKL. The CDR3 region is CASSPSRGNTGELFF. In nucleotides, the CDR3 is TGCGCCAGCAGCCCTTCTAGGGGGAACACCGGGGAGCTGTTTTTT.

The chain employs TRBV12-3 or TRBV12-4 and TRBJ1-1; D ambiguous. V shed 8 bases and J shed 7 bases, with 11 bases lying between them. This CDR3 has 11 residues. CDR3 amino acids: CASVKGIEAFF. The CDR3, as DNA: TGTGCCAGCGTCAAGGGAATTGAAGCTTTCTTT.

The chain is built from TRBV6-5 and TRBJ1-2; no reliable D call. CDR3 length equals 13 residues. Per the germline V gene, CDR1 is MNHEY and CDR2 is SVGAGI. V shed 7 bases and J shed 1 base, with 10 bases lying between them. The CDR3 sequence is CASTGSNNYGYTF. The CDR3 region has the DNA TGTGCCAGCACTGGGAGTAATAACTATGGCTACACCTTC.

The chain combines TRBV7-9 with TRBJ1-2; D unclear. The CDR3 is 12 residues long. CDR1 and CDR2 (germline): SEHNR, FQNEAQ (reference sequence). V was clipped by 3 bases and J by 8 bases, with 10 bases between them. CDR3 amino acids: CASSFDREGYTF. The CDR3 coding sequence is TGTGCCAGCAGCTTCGACCGGGAAGGCTACACCTTC.

The gene calls are TRBV4-3 and TRBJ1-1; possible D gene TRBD1, 5 bases. This CDR3 spans 14 amino acids. Germline lookup yields CDR1 LGHNA and CDR2 YSLEER. V lost 3 bases to trimming and J lost 3 bases, with 11 bases between them. DNA for the CDR3: TGCGCCAGCAGCCACCACCCCAGGGACACTGAAGCTTTCTTT. Its protein product is CASSHHPRDTEAFF.